The subject of this entry is one TCR beta chain. Regarding time point: week 3, after first cycle of checkpoint inhibitor. Sampling occurred pretreatment (T0) and at week 3 (W3), after cycle one of checkpoint blockade. Only in-frame clones appear in the TCRdb table, and some are missing; sequencing was by immunoSEQ multiplex PCR. The sample includes roughly 8,700 clones, 65% to 90% seen only once; the top ten take roughly 1%. These data originate in a study of blood T cell dynamics during melanoma immunotherapy. The material sequenced was blood, taken from a patient treated with checkpoint blockade. The receptor was isolated from a human donor with melanoma.

DNA for the CDR3: TGTGCCAGCAGCTCAGCGGGGGTAAGAAATACGCAGTATTTT. Its protein is CASSSAGVRNTQYF. This chain joins TRBV7-3 and TRBJ2-3; the match to TRBD2 covers 8 bases. Per the germline V gene, CDR1 is SGHTA and CDR2 is FQGTGA. V shed 4 bases and J 7 bases; nucleotides not matched to a gene: 7. CDR3 length: 14 residues.